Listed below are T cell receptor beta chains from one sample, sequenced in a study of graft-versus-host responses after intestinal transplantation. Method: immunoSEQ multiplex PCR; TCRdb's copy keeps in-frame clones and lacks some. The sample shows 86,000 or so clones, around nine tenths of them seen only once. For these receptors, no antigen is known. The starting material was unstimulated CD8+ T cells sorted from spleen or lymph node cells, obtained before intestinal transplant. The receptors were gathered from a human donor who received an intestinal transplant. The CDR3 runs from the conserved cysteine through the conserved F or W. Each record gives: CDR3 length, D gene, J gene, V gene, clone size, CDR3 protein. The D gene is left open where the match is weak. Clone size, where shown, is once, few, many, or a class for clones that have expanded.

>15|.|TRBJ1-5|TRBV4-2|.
CASSQTGGSGQPQHF
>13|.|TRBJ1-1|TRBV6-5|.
CASSYGRNTEAFF
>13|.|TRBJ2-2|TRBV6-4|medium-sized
CASSDKNTGELFF
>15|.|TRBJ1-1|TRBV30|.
CAWSVGTGGNTEAFF
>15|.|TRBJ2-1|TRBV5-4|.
CASSTIGAGSNEQFF
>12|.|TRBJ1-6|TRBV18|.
CASSPADAPLHF
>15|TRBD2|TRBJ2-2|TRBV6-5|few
CASSYSLAGASELFF
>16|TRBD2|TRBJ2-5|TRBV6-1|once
CASSEFPGGMEETQYF
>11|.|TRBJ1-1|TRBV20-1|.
CSGRLNTEAFF
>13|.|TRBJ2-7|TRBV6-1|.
CASTGLASYEQYF
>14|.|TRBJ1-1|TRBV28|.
CASSSIHMNTEAFF
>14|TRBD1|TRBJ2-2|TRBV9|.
CASQSGQHTGELFF
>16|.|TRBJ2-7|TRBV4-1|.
CASSHRLVWVAYEQYF
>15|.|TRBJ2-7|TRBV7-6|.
CASSLGRGNSDEQYF
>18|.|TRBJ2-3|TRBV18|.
CASSPNQLRAPSTDTQYF
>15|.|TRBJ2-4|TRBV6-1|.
CASTSEHSLRNIQYF
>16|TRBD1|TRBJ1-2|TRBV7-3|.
CASSLTFGQGAYGYTF
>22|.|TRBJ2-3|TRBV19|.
CASSIEAGLVGLGLPSTDTQYF
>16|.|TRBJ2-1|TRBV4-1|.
CASSQVGPRAGNEQFF
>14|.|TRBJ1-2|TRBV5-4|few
CASSPVQALYGYTF
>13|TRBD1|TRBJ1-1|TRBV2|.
CASGQGGSTEAFF
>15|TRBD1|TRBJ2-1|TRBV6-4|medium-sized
CASSDSTGGYNEQFF
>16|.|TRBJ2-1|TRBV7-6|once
CASSSRRVRVVDEQFF
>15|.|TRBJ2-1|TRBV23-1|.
CASSHHKTEYNEQFF
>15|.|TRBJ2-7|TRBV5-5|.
CASSLDRGFAYEQYF
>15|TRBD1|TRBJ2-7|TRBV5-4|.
CASSSTDRGIYEQYF
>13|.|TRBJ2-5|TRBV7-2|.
CASSSPGWETQYF
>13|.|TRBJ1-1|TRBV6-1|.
CASSRDINTEAFF
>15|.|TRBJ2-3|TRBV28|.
CASSLGGASSDTQYF
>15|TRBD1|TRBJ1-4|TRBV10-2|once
CASSELDRGNEKLFF
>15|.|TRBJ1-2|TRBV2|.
CASTQGTAGGYGYTF
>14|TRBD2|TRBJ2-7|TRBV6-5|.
CASSWASGSWEQYF
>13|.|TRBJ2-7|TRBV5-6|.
CASSLGGASEQYF
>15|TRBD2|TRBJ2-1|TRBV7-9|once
CASSLSGKIYNEQFF
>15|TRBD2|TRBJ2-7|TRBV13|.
CASSFPSGNSYEQYF
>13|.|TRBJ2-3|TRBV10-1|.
CASSEGGADTQYF
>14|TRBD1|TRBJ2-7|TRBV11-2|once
CASSIGQGSYEQYF
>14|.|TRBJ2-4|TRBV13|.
CASSFWGNRDIQYF
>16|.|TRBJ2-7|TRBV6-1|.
CASSEPTGGLPYEQYF
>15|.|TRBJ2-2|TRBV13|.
CASSFFGERSGELFF
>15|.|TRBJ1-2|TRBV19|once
CASTYTGGTNYGYTF
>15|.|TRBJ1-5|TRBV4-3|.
CASSQVVTANQPQHF
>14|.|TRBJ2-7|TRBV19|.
CASSAEPGIYEQYF
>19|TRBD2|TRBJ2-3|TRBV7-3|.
CASSLMGLGLAGSTDTQYF
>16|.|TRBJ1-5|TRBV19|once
CASSISARAKNQPQHF
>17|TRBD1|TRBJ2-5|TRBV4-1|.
CASSQVSAGGYEETQYF
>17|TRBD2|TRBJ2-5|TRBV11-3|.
CASSQGRLAGPQETQYF
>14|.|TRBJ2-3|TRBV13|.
CASSLEAGADTQYF
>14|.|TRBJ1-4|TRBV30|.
CAWSVSVTPEKLFF
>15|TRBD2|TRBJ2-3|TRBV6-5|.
CASSYSGGAADTQYF
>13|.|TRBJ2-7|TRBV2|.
CASSDPINYEQYF
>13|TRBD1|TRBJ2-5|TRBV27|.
CASRTGEGETQYF